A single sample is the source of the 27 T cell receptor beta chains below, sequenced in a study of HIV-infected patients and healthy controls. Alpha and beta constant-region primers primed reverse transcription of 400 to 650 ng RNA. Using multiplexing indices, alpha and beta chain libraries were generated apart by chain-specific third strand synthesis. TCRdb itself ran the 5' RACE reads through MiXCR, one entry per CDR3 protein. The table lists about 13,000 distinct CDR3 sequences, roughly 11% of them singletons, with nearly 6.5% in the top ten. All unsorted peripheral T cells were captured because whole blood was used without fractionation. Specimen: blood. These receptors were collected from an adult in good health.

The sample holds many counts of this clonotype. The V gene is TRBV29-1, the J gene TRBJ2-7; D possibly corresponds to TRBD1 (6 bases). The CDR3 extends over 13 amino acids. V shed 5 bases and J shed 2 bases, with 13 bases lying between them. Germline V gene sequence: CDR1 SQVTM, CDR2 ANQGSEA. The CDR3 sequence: CSVRDIGTYEQYF. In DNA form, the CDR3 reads TGCAGCGTTCGGGACATAGGAACCTACGAGCAGTACTTC.

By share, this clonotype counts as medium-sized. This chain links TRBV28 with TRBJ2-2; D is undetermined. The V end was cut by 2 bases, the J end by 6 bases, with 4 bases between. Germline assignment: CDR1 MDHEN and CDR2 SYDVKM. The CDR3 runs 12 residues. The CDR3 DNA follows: TGTGCCAGCAGTTTAAAGGCCGGGGAGCTGTTTTTT. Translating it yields CASSLKAGELFF.

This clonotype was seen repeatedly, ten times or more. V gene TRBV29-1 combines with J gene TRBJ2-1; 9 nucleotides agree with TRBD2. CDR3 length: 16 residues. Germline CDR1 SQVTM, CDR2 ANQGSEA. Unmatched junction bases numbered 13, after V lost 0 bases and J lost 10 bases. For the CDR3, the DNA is TGCAGCGTTGAAGATACGAGAAGCGGGAGGATGAAAGAGCAGTTCTTC. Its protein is CSVEDTRSGRMKEQFF.

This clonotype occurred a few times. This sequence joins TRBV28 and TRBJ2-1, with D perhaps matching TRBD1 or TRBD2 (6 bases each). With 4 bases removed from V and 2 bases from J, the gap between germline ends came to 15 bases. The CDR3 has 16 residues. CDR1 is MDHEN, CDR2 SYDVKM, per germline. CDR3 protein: CASSSPGAGPYNEQFF. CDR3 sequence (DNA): TGTGCCAGCAGTTCCCCAGGGGCGGGACCCTACAATGAGCAGTTCTTC.

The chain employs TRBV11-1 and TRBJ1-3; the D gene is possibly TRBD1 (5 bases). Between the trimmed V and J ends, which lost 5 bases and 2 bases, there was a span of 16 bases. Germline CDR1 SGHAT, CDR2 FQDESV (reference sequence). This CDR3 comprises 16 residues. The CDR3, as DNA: TGTGCCAGCAGCCCTTCCGGACACCTGACTGGAAACACCATATATTTT. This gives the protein CASSPSGHLTGNTIYF.

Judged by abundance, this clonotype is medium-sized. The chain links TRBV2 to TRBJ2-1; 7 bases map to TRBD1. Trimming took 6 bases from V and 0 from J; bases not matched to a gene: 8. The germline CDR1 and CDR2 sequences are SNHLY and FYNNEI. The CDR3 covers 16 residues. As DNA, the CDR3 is TGTGCCAGCAGCTTTCAGGGGGTGAGCTCCTACAATGAGCAGTTCTTC. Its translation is CASSFQGVSSYNEQFF.

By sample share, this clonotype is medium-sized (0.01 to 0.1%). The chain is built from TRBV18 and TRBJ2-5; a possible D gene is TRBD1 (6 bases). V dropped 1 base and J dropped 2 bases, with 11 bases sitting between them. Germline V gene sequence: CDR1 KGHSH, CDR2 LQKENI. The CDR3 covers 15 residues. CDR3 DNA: TGTGCCAGCTCACCACAACGGACAGAACAAGAGACCCAGTACTTC. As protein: CASSPQRTEQETQYF.

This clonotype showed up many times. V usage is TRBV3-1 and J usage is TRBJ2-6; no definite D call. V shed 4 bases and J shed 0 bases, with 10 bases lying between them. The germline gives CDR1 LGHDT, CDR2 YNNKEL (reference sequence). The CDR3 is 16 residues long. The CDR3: CASSRGRPSGANVLTF. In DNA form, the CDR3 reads TGTGCCAGCAGCCGGGGTAGACCCTCTGGGGCCAACGTCCTGACTTTC.

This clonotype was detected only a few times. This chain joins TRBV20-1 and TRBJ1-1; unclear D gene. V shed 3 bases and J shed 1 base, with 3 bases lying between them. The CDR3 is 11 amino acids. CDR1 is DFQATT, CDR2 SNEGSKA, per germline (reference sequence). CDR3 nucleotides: TGCAGTGCTAGGGGGAACACTGAAGCTTTCTTT. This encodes CSARGNTEAFF.

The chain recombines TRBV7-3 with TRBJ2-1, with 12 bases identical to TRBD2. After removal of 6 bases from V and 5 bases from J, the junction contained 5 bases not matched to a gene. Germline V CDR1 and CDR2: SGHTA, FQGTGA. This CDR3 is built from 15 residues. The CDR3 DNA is TGTGCCAGCAGTCCTAGCGGGAGGGCTGACAATGAGCAGTTCTTC. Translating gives CASSPSGRADNEQFF.

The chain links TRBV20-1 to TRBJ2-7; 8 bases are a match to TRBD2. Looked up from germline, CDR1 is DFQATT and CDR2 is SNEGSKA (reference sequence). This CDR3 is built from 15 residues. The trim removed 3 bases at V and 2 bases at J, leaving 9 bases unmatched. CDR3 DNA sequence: TGCAGTGCTAGTGTCCCAAGAGCGGGAGCCTACGAGCAGTACTTC. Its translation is CSASVPRAGAYEQYF.

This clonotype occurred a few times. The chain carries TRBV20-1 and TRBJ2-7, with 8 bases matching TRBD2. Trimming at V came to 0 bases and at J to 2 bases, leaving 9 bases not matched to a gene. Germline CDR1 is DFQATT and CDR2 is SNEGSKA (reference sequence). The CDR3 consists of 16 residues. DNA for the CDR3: TGCAGTGCTAGAGATTGGAGGACTAGCAGCACCTACGAGCAGTACTTC. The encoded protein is CSARDWRTSSTYEQYF.

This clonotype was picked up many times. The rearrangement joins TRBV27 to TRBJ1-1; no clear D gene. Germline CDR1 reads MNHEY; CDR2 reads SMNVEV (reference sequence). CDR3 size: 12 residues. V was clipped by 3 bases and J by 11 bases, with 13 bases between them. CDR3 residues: CASSFVGQEAFF. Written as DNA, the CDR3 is TGTGCCAGCAGTTTTGTGGGCCAGGAGGCTTTCTTT.

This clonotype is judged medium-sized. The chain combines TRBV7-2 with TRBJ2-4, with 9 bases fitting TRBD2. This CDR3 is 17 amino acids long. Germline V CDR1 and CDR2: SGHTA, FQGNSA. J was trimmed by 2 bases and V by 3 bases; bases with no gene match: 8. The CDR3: CASSFASGTGSKNIQYF. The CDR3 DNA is TGTGCCAGCAGCTTTGCTAGCGGGACCGGATCCAAAAACATTCAGTACTTC.

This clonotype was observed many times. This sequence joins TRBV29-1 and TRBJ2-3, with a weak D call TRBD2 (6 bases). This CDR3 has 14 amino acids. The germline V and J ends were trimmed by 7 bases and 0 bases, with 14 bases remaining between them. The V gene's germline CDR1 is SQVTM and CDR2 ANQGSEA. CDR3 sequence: CSAAGGRSTDTQYF. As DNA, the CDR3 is TGCAGCGCCGCCGGGGGACGGAGCACAGATACGCAGTATTTT.

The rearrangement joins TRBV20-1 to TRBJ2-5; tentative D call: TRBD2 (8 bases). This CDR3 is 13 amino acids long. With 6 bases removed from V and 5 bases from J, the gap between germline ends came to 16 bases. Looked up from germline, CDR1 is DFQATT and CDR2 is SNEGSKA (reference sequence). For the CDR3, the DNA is TGCAGTGCCCCCGGGAGGGGGCAGGAGACCCAGTACTTC. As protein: CSAPGRGQETQYF.

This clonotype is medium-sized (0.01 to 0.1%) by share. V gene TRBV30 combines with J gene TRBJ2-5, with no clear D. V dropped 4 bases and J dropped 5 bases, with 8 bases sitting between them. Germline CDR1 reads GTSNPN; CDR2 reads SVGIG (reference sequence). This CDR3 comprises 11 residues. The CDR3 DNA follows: TGTGCCTGGATGGCTGGGGAGACCCAGTACTTC. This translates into CAWMAGETQYF.

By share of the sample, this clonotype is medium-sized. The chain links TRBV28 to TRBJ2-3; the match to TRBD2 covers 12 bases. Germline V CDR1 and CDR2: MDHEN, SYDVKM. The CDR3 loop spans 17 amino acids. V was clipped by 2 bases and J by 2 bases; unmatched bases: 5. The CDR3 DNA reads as TGTGCCAGCAGTTTAGGGCTAGCGGGAGGGCCCACAGATACGCAGTATTTT. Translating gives CASSLGLAGGPTDTQYF.

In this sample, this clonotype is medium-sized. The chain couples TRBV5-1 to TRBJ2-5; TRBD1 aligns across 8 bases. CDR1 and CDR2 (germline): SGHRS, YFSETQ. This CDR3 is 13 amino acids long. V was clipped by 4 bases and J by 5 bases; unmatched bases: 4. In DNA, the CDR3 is TGCGCCAGCAGCCCGGACAGGGAGGAGACCCAGTACTTC. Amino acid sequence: CASSPDREETQYF. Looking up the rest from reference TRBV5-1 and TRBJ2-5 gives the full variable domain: KAGVTQTPRYLIKTRGQQVTLSCSPISGHRSVSWYQQTPGQGLQFLFEYFSETQRNKGNFPGRFSGRQFSNSRSEMNVSTLELGDSALYLCASSPDREETQYFGPGTRLLVL.

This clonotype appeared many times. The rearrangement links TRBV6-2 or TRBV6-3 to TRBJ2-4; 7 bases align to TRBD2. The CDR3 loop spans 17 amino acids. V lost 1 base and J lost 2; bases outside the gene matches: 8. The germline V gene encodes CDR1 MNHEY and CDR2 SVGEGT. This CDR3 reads CASSYLALASSKNIQYF. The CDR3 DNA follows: TGTGCCAGCAGTTACTTAGCACTAGCGTCTTCCAAAAACATTCAGTACTTC.

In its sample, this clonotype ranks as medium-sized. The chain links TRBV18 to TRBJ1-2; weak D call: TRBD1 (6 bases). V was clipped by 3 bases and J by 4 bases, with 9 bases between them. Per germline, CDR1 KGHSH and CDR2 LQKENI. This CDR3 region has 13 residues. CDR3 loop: CASSPDRIYGYTF. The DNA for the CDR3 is TGTGCCAGCTCACCCGACAGGATCTATGGCTACACCTTC. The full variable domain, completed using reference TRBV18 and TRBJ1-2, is NAGVMQNPRHLVRRRGQEARLRCSPMKGHSHVYWYRQLPEEGLKFMVYLQKENIIDESGMPKERFSAEFPKEGPSILRIQQVVRGDSAAYFCASSPDRIYGYTFGSGTRLTVV.

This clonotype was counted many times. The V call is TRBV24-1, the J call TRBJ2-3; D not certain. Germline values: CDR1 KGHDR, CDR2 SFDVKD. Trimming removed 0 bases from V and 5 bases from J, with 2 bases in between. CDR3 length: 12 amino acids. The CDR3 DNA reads TGTGCCACCAGTGATTTGCAAGATACGCAGTATTTT. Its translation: CATSDLQDTQYF.

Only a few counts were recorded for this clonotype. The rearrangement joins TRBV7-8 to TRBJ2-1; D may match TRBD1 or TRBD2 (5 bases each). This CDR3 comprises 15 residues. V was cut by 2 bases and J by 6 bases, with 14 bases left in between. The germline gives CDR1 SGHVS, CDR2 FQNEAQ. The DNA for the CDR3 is TGTGCCAGCAGCTTAAGGGGAGATCGAGCCAATGAGCAGTTCTTC. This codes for CASSLRGDRANEQFF.

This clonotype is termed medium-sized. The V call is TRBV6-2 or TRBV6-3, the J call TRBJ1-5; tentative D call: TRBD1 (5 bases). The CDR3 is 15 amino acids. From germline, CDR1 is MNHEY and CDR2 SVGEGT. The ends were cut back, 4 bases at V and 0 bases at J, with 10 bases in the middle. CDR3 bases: TGTGCCAGCAGTTGGAGAGGACATAGCAATCAGCCCCAGCATTTT. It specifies CASSWRGHSNQPQHF.

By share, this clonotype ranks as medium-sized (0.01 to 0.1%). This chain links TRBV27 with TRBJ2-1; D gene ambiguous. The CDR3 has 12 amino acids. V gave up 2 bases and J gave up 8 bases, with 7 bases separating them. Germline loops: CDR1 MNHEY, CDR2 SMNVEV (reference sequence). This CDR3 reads CASSLGGYEQFF. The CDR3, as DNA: TGTGCCAGCAGTTTAGGTGGATATGAGCAGTTCTTC.

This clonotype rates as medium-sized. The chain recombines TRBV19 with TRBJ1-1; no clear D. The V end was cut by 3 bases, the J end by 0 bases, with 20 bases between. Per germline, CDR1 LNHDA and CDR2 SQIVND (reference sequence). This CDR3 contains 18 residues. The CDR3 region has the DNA TGTGCCAGTAGTATTGTGGCCCGCGGCGGTGCCATGAACACTGAAGCTTTCTTT. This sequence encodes CASSIVARGGAMNTEAFF.

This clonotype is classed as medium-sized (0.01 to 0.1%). The CDR3 is CASSSSGLTDTQYF. The CDR3 DNA reads as TGCGCCAGCTCATCTAGCGGACTCACAGATACGCAGTATTTT. The chain recombines TRBV10-2 with TRBJ2-3; 7 positions match TRBD2. Germline assignment: CDR1 WSHSY and CDR2 SAAADI. After removal of 8 bases from V and 2 bases from J, the junction contained 7 bases not matched to a gene. The CDR3 runs 14 residues.